What follows is one T cell receptor (beta chain) and its context. CDR1 and CDR2 from the germline V gene are SNHLY and FYNNEI. The CDR3 runs to 13 residues. Trimming took off 4 bases at V and 0 bases at J, with 7 bases between the two ends. Original methodology: Counts of nucleated cells, estimated from reference gene primer amplification, were obtained. Assay: immunoSEQ multiplex PCR; the TCRdb copy retains only in-frame clones and omits some. Clone size and V and J calls were adopted from that table, with D and trimming inferred from the DNA. This sample has roughly 320,000 clones, with 70% to 90% found just once. This entry is derived from a study of blood T cell repertoires in COVID-19. Whole-study context: PBMCs, B-cell-depleted T cells, or T cells provided the cDNA or gDNA that made up the material.

The receptor's source is a woman aged 45 to 65 with COVID-19, enrolled during active disease. What was sequenced was peripheral blood. V gene TRBV2 combines with J gene TRBJ2-7; D call uncertain. CDR3 sequence: CASSGLNSYEQYF. The CDR3 DNA reads as TGTGCCAGCAGTGGACTGAACTCCTACGAGCAGTACTTC. The full variable domain, completed using reference TRBV2 and TRBJ2-7, is EPEVTQTPSHQVTQMGQEVILRCVPISNHLYFYWYRQILGQKVEFLVSFYNNEISEKSEIFDDQFSVERPDGSNFTLKIRSTKLEDSAMYFCASSGLNSYEQYFGPGTRLTVT.